This note documents a single TCR beta chain sequence. CDR3 length equals 12 residues. CDR1 GTSNPN and CDR2 SVGIG come from the germline V gene (reference sequence). Trimming removed 5 bases at V and 5 bases at J, with 12 bases between. This record belongs to a study of blood T cell repertoires in COVID-19. Everyone who took part was roughly 18 to 89 years old, and they came from over 20 US areas. This table comes from immunoSEQ multiplex PCR, and its TCRdb copy is limited to in-frame clones, with some not included. Of 200,000 to 300,000 clones listed, around 89% were seen once; the top ten hold approximately 2.3%.

The TCR was taken from a woman aged 40 to 55 with acute COVID-19. Sequenced: PBMCs or T cells enriched from blood (not recorded which). This chain connects TRBV30 to TRBJ1-2; maybe TRBD1 (5 bases). As DNA, the CDR3 is TGTGCCTGGGGGGGGAGCGGTTATGGCTACACCTTC. It specifies CAWGGSGYGYTF.